The 12 T cell receptor beta chains below all came from one sample that was sequenced in a study of cytomegalovirus exposure and HLA in healthy donors (dated by TCRdb to about 2017). The library was obtained by the immunoSEQ multiplex PCR assay. For the multiplex PCR, a mixture combining 60 forward primers for TCR Vbeta segments and 13 reverse primers for TCR Jbeta segments was used. TCRdb obtained this table from immuneACCESS and retained in-frame rearrangements with V and J assigned. These tables miss some clones; where compared with another copy, unresolved V genes account for less than half of the shortfall, and the remainder is unexplained. The sample table contains some 150,000 clones; only one count was recorded for about 70% of them. 2.5% to 3% of the sample is held by the ten biggest clonotypes. The material sequenced was PBMCs. The receptors here all came from a man between 18 and 29 years old in good health and CMV-seronegative.

The J gene is TRBJ1-2, the V gene TRBV2; tentatively, D is TRBD1 (6 bases). The CDR3 spans 14 residues. V was trimmed by 2 bases and J by 3 bases, leaving 10 bases between them. CDR1 is SNHLY and CDR2 is FYNNEI in the germline V gene. Written as DNA, the CDR3 is TGTGCCAGCAGTGAAACAGGGAACCACTATGGCTACACCTTC. It yields the protein CASSETGNHYGYTF.

The CDR3: CASSLSQGAYEQYF. The CDR3 region has the DNA TGTGCCAGCAGCTTATCTCAGGGGGCCTACGAGCAGTACTTC. The chain is built from TRBV11-1 and TRBJ2-7, with 7 bases identical to TRBD1. Trimming at V came to 2 bases and at J to 2 bases, leaving 3 bases not matched to a gene. Per the germline V gene, CDR1 is SGHAT and CDR2 is FQDESV (reference sequence). The CDR3 length is 14 residues.

The chain is built from TRBV19 and TRBJ2-1; 7 bases are a match to TRBD2. From germline, CDR1 is LNHDA and CDR2 SQIVND (reference sequence). Trimming removed 7 bases from V and 4 bases from J; junction bases left unmatched: 10. This CDR3 is 15 amino acids long. The CDR3 bases are TGTGCCAGTAACGGGGGGATTTTGCGTTACAATGAGCAGTTCTTC. Translating gives CASNGGILRYNEQFF.

V is TRBV2 and J is TRBJ1-2, with 9 bases that match TRBD1. The V gene's germline CDR1 is SNHLY and CDR2 FYNNEI. V was clipped by 6 bases and J by 4 bases; unmatched bases: 9. The length of the CDR3 is 15 residues. CDR3 nucleotide sequence: TGTGCCAGCAGCCATCCGGGACAGGGAAGCTATGGCTACACCTTC. This encodes CASSHPGQGSYGYTF.

This clone has just a few counts. The chain employs TRBV30 and TRBJ1-1, with 7 bases fitting TRBD1. CDR3 size: 12 residues. Germline-derived CDR1 and CDR2 are GTSNPN and SVGIG (reference sequence). The J segment lost 6 bases and the V segment lost 3 bases, leaving 4 bases of the junction unmatched. CDR3 sequence reads: CAWSQGGPEAFF. The CDR3 nucleotides are TGTGCCTGGAGCCAGGGGGGCCCTGAAGCTTTCTTT.

The chain has TRBV5-1 and TRBJ2-1, with 9 positions matching TRBD1. With V trimmed by 3 bases and J by 7 bases, 8 bases remained unmatched. Germline-derived CDR1 and CDR2 are SGHRS and YFSETQ. The CDR3 is 15 residues long. The CDR3 DNA is TGCGCCAGCAGCTCTGGGGACAGGGATTCTAATGAGCAGTTCTTC. It yields the protein CASSSGDRDSNEQFF.

The chain has TRBV27 and TRBJ1-5; D is possibly TRBD1 (5 bases). The V gene's germline CDR1 is MNHEY and CDR2 SMNVEV (reference sequence). CDR3 length equals 16 residues. The V and J ends lost 4 bases and 5 bases respectively, with 18 bases between them. The CDR3 nucleotides read TGTGCCAGCAGTTCCCTTAGGGAGGGGCTGGATCAGCCCCAGCATTTT. This translates into CASSSLREGLDQPQHF.

The rearrangement links TRBV7-9 to TRBJ2-7, with 11 nucleotides matching TRBD1. Germline V gives CDR1 SEHNR, CDR2 FQNEAQ (reference sequence). CDR3 length: 15 residues. The ends lost 4 bases at V and 0 bases at J; junction bases unmatched: 2. The CDR3 DNA sequence: TGTGCCAGCAGCTCCGGACAGGGGGCCTCCTACGAGCAGTACTTC. Translating gives CASSSGQGASYEQYF.

V is TRBV25-1 and J is TRBJ2-3, with a possible D match to TRBD1 (5 bases). The V gene's germline CDR1 is MGHDK and CDR2 SYGVNS. The V gene lost 8 bases and the J gene lost 1 base, with 10 bases spanning the gap. This CDR3 is built from 13 residues. This CDR3 is CASHSTGTDTQYF. The CDR3 DNA follows: TGTGCCAGCCATTCGACAGGCACAGATACGCAGTATTTT.

A single count supports this clone. The chain links TRBV5-6 to TRBJ2-7, with 7 bases lining up with TRBD1. This CDR3 contains 15 residues. After removal of 6 bases from V and 2 bases from J, the junction contained 11 bases not matched to a gene. Germline CDR1 and CDR2: SGHDT and YYEEEE. CDR3 in amino acids: CASNPNTGEPYEQYF. CDR3 sequence (DNA): TGTGCCAGCAACCCTAATACAGGGGAACCCTACGAGCAGTACTTC. Full variable domain (outside the CDR3, taken from reference TRBV5-6 and TRBJ2-7): DAGVTQSPTHLIKTRGQQVTLRCSPKSGHDTVSWYQQALGQGPQFIFQYYEEEERQRGNFPDRFSGHQFPNYSSELNVNALLLGDSALYLCASNPNTGEPYEQYFGPGTRLTVT.

V gene TRBV4-3 combines with J gene TRBJ2-7, with D unresolved. Trimming took 0 bases from V and 0 from J, leaving 12 bases between them. Germline lookup yields CDR1 LGHNA and CDR2 YSLEER. This CDR3 has 16 amino acids. CDR3 in DNA: TGCGCCAGCAGCCAAGATCTGGGCGAAAGCTCCTACGAGCAGTACTTC. It codes for CASSQDLGESSYEQYF.

V usage is TRBV10-2 and J usage is TRBJ1-2, with 9 nucleotides matching TRBD1. J gave up 5 bases and V 7 bases, and 8 bases lay outside the gene matches. CDR1 WSHSY and CDR2 SAAADI come from the germline V gene. The CDR3 has 14 residues. The CDR3 DNA reads TGCGCCAGCAAGTATACAGGGGGCAGTTATGGCTACACCTTC. This codes for CASKYTGGSYGYTF.